The clone carrying this TCR beta chain was seen a handful of times. Antigen: not known. Trimming took 1 base from V and 8 from J, leaving 15 bases between them. This CDR3 contains 15 residues. CDR1 and CDR2 (germline): SGHTA, FQGNSA. This sample stems from a study of T cell repertoires in cytomegalovirus infection. Study-wide background: Indications of both CMV infection and matching HLA type were provided by public TCR beta signatures.

TCRdb re-called the reads with MiXCR, one entry per CDR3 protein. This table holds 50,000 to 60,000 distinct CDR3 sequences, roughly a fifth found once. The study, taken as a whole, reports: Cumulated frequencies of public TCR beta families served to identify carriers of CMV plus the relevant HLA. Ex vivo, HLA-C-restricted CMV-specific TCR beta clonotypes prevailed over the rest of the response.

The clonotype comes from a human donor in good health (CMV status not recorded). Some clones in this sample may be carry-over from other donors' samples. The sample here was CD8+ T cells from cultured PBMCs, taken from culture after CMV antigen stimulation. The J gene is TRBJ2-4, the V gene TRBV7-2, with D perhaps matching TRBD2 (5 bases). The CDR3 DNA reads as TGTGCCAGCAGCTTAGTGGACTCCCCCGGGCACATTCAGTACTTC. Its translation is CASSLVDSPGHIQYF. Looking up the rest from reference TRBV7-2 and TRBJ2-4 gives the full variable domain: GAGVSQSPSNKVTEKGKDVELRCDPISGHTALYWYRQSLGQGLEFLIYFQGNSAPDKSGLPSDRFSAERTGGSVSTLTIQRTQQEDSAVYLCASSLVDSPGHIQYFGAGTRLSVL.